This is a list of T cell receptor beta chains from one sample in a study of blood T cell repertoires in COVID-19. Using immunoSEQ multiplex PCR, the repertoire was profiled, and TCRdb retains in-frame clones only, with some absent. The table lists a few hundred thousand clones, almost 90% of them singletons, with just over 1% in the top ten. The sequenced sample was PBMCs or T cells enriched from blood (not recorded which). These receptors came from a woman in her 30s who had been exposed to COVID-19. CDR3s include the opening cysteine and the closing phenylalanine or tryptophan. The order of the fields is clone size, V gene, D gene, J gene, CDR3 DNA, CDR3 protein. A D gene is named only where the DNA matches it firmly. Size tells how often a clone was seen (once, few, many) or the class of an expanded clone, and some rows leave it out.

size: NA; V: TRBV4-2; D: NA; J: TRBJ2-3; DNA: TGTGCCAGCAGCCCCGTTGGGCAGGGAGGTTCAGATACGCAGTATTTT; CDR3: CASSPVGQGGSDTQYF
size: NA; V: TRBV28; D: NA; J: TRBJ2-7; DNA: TGTGCCAGCAACTCCCTGGGCCACGAGCAGTACTTC; CDR3: CASNSLGHEQYF
size: NA; V: TRBV19; D: TRBD2; J: TRBJ2-7; DNA: TGTGCCAGTAGTCCAAAGGGGAGCGGGGCCTACGAGCAGTACTTC; CDR3: CASSPKGSGAYEQYF
size: NA; V: TRBV5-6; D: TRBD1; J: TRBJ1-5; DNA: TGTGCCAGCAGCTTGGGACAGGGGCTCGGAGGGTATAGCAATCAGCCCCAGCATTTT; CDR3: CASSLGQGLGGYSNQPQHF
size: NA; V: TRBV28; D: NA; J: TRBJ1-2; DNA: TGTGCCAGCAGTTTATGGGCGGTTCCTTCCCAGGGCTACACCTTC; CDR3: CASSLWAVPSQGYTF
size: NA; V: TRBV28; D: TRBD2; J: TRBJ2-3; DNA: TGTGCCAGCAGGACGCCCGGGACTAGTCAGTATTTT; CDR3: CASRTPGTSQYF
size: NA; V: TRBV6-6; D: NA; J: TRBJ1-2; DNA: TGTGCCAGCAGTTACGGAGGGATAGAAGGCTACACCTTC; CDR3: CASSYGGIEGYTF
size: NA; V: TRBV28; D: TRBD2; J: TRBJ2-5; DNA: TGTGCCAGCAGTTGGAGGAGCGGGAGAGGACAAGAGACCCAGTACTTC; CDR3: CASSWRSGRGQETQYF
size: few; V: TRBV7-2; D: NA; J: TRBJ2-3; DNA: TGTGCCAGCAGCTTAGTCACTTCTAGCACAGATACGCAGTATTTT; CDR3: CASSLVTSSTDTQYF
size: NA; V: TRBV5-1; D: NA; J: TRBJ1-6; DNA: TGCGCCAGCAGCTTGAGCCAGGGCGATTCACCCCTCCACTTT; CDR3: CASSLSQGDSPLHF
size: NA; V: TRBV28; D: NA; J: TRBJ2-7; DNA: TGTGCCAGCAGTACAGCTAGGGGGGGCTACGAGCAGTACTTC; CDR3: CASSTARGGYEQYF
size: NA; V: TRBV9; D: NA; J: TRBJ1-5; DNA: TGTGCCAGCAGCGTAGGCGGCGGGAATCAGCCCCAGCATTTT; CDR3: CASSVGGGNQPQHF
size: NA; V: TRBV10-3; D: TRBD1; J: TRBJ1-1; DNA: TGTGCCATCAGTGTGGACAGGGGGAACACTGAAGCTTTCTTT; CDR3: CAISVDRGNTEAFF
size: NA; V: TRBV11-3; D: NA; J: TRBJ1-2; DNA: TGTGCCAGCAGCTTATCAGGGGACAACTATGGCTACACCTTC; CDR3: CASSLSGDNYGYTF
size: NA; V: TRBV7-9; D: NA; J: TRBJ2-3; DNA: TGTGCCAGCAGCTGGGGGCCAGATACGCAGTATTTT; CDR3: CASSWGPDTQYF
size: NA; V: TRBV12-5; D: TRBD1; J: TRBJ2-7; DNA: TGTGCTAGTGGTTTTGGGGACAGGGGAGGCGAGCAGTACTTC; CDR3: CASGFGDRGGEQYF
size: NA; V: TRBV27; D: TRBD1; J: TRBJ2-7; DNA: TGTGCCAGCAGTGCCCGACAGGGGAGCTCCTACGAGCAGTACTTC; CDR3: CASSARQGSSYEQYF
size: NA; V: TRBV11-3; D: NA; J: TRBJ1-1; DNA: TGTGCCAGCAGCCCCCGGGCGGGGAACACTGAAGCTTTCTTT; CDR3: CASSPRAGNTEAFF
size: NA; V: TRBV19; D: TRBD1; J: TRBJ1-2; DNA: TGTGCCAGTAGTATCGGGGGACAGAACTATGGCTACACCTTC; CDR3: CASSIGGQNYGYTF
size: NA; V: TRBV11-3; D: TRBD2; J: TRBJ2-7; DNA: TGTGCCAGCAGTCAAACTAGCGGGAGTGCCTACGAGCAGTACTTC; CDR3: CASSQTSGSAYEQYF
size: few; V: TRBV5-1; D: TRBD1; J: TRBJ1-4; DNA: TGCGCCAGCAGCCCACAACCAGGGACAGACTCTGAAAAACTGTTTTTT; CDR3: CASSPQPGTDSEKLFF
size: NA; V: TRBV11-2; D: NA; J: TRBJ2-3; DNA: TGTGCCAGCAGCACCTCGACGAGGCCGCAGTATTTT; CDR3: CASSTSTRPQYF
size: NA; V: TRBV3-1/TRBV3-2; D: TRBD1; J: TRBJ2-5; DNA: TGTGCCAGCAGCCTACAGGGGGCGCCGAAGACCCAGTACTTC; CDR3: CASSLQGAPKTQYF
size: NA; V: TRBV3-1/TRBV3-2; D: NA; J: TRBJ2-7; DNA: TGTGCCAGCAGCCTTGGGACTCCCTACGAGCAGTACTTC; CDR3: CASSLGTPYEQYF
size: NA; V: TRBV19; D: TRBD1; J: TRBJ2-7; DNA: TGTGCCAGTAGTCGACAGGGGGCTTACGAGCAGTACTTC; CDR3: CASSRQGAYEQYF
size: NA; V: TRBV7-3; D: TRBD1; J: TRBJ1-1; DNA: TGTGCCAGCAGTCAGACAGGTAACAGGGGCACTGAAGCTTTCTTT; CDR3: CASSQTGNRGTEAFF
size: NA; V: TRBV18; D: TRBD1; J: TRBJ2-5; DNA: TGTGCCAGCTCACGCAAATGGACAGGGGAAGAGACCCAGTACTTC; CDR3: CASSRKWTGEETQYF
size: NA; V: TRBV7-2; D: TRBD2; J: TRBJ2-5; DNA: TGTGCCAGCAGCTCTGGACCAGCGGGAGCGCAGACCCAGTACTTC; CDR3: CASSSGPAGAQTQYF
size: NA; V: TRBV28; D: NA; J: TRBJ2-7; DNA: TGTGCCAGCAGTCCTCAGGGTAGCGAGCAGTACTTC; CDR3: CASSPQGSEQYF
size: NA; V: TRBV19; D: NA; J: TRBJ2-6; DNA: TGTGCCAGTAGTCCTTGGTCAATTGGCTCCGGGGCCAACGTCCTGACTTTC; CDR3: CASSPWSIGSGANVLTF
size: NA; V: TRBV28; D: NA; J: TRBJ1-4; DNA: TGTGCCAGCAGAACCCATCACGGGGAGACTAATGAAAAACTGTTTTTT; CDR3: CASRTHHGETNEKLFF
size: NA; V: TRBV6-5; D: TRBD1; J: TRBJ2-5; DNA: TGTGCCAGCAGGCCACAGGGGGCCGGGGAGACCCAGTACTTC; CDR3: CASRPQGAGETQYF
size: NA; V: TRBV29-1; D: TRBD2; J: TRBJ2-7; DNA: TGCAGCGTCGCCTCGGCTAGCGGGAGAGGTGGGAGTGGCGAGCAGTACTTC; CDR3: CSVASASGRGGSGEQYF
size: NA; V: TRBV19; D: TRBD1; J: TRBJ2-2; DNA: TGTGCCAGTAGTAGACAGGGTTCCGGGGAGCTGTTTTTT; CDR3: CASSRQGSGELFF
size: NA; V: TRBV10-3; D: TRBD2; J: TRBJ2-1; DNA: TGTGCCATCAGGCCCGGGACTAGCGGGGAAGACGATGAGCAGTTCTTC; CDR3: CAIRPGTSGEDDEQFF
size: NA; V: TRBV9; D: TRBD2; J: TRBJ2-3; DNA: TGTGCCAGCAGCCCCCGCCCCGGGACTAGCGTTCCAGATACGCAGTATTTT; CDR3: CASSPRPGTSVPDTQYF
size: few; V: TRBV3-1/TRBV3-2; D: TRBD1; J: TRBJ2-1; DNA: TGTGCCAGCAGCCAAGATTCGGGACAGGGGGCAGGTGAGCAGTTCTTC; CDR3: CASSQDSGQGAGEQFF
size: NA; V: TRBV2; D: TRBD1; J: TRBJ1-3; DNA: TGTGCCAGCAGCGAACAACCGGGACAGGGGACGGGCACCATATATTTT; CDR3: CASSEQPGQGTGTIYF
size: NA; V: TRBV7-9; D: TRBD1; J: TRBJ2-2; DNA: TGTGCCAGCAGCTTATCTCTCCGGACAGGTCTGGCCGGGGAGCTGTTTTTT; CDR3: CASSLSLRTGLAGELFF
size: NA; V: TRBV19; D: NA; J: TRBJ2-2; DNA: TGTGCCAGTAGTCGGGGGAACACCGGGGAGCTGTTTTTT; CDR3: CASSRGNTGELFF
size: NA; V: TRBV29-1; D: TRBD2; J: TRBJ2-7; DNA: TGCAGCCCGACGAAAACTAGCGGGAGGCGGTACGAGCAGTACTTC; CDR3: CSPTKTSGRRYEQYF
size: NA; V: TRBV13; D: NA; J: TRBJ2-7; DNA: TGTGCCAGCAGAATTGGGCGCTACGAGCAGTACTTC; CDR3: CASRIGRYEQYF
size: NA; V: TRBV18; D: NA; J: TRBJ2-7; DNA: TGTGCCAGCTCACCGGAGATAGTTAGCTACGAGCAGTACTTC; CDR3: CASSPEIVSYEQYF
size: NA; V: TRBV5-1; D: NA; J: TRBJ1-1; DNA: TGCGCCAGCAGCTTGAGTACAGGAGTGAACACTGAAGCTTTCTTT; CDR3: CASSLSTGVNTEAFF
size: NA; V: TRBV27; D: NA; J: TRBJ1-5; DNA: TGTGCCAGCAGTCTAAGGACAGATAGCAATCAGCCCCAGCATTTT; CDR3: CASSLRTDSNQPQHF
size: NA; V: TRBV24-1; D: NA; J: TRBJ2-2; DNA: TGTGCCACCAGTGGGGTGGCGGATACCGGGGAGCTGTTTTTT; CDR3: CATSGVADTGELFF
size: NA; V: TRBV7-3; D: NA; J: TRBJ2-1; DNA: TGTGCCAGCAGCTTGGGAGAACGGGAGCCCTACAATGAGCAGTTCTTC; CDR3: CASSLGEREPYNEQFF
size: NA; V: TRBV7-9; D: TRBD2; J: TRBJ2-3; DNA: TGTGCCAGCAGCTCCGCCCTAGCGGGACCTAGCACAGATACGCAGTATTTT; CDR3: CASSSALAGPSTDTQYF
size: once; V: TRBV2; D: NA; J: TRBJ1-3; DNA: TGTGCCAGCAGTGAATCCGGGTTTGGAAACACCATATATTTT; CDR3: CASSESGFGNTIYF
size: NA; V: TRBV5-1; D: NA; J: TRBJ1-1; DNA: TGCGCCAGCAGCTCGCCAGGGCCTGAAGCTTTCTTT; CDR3: CASSSPGPEAFF
size: NA; V: TRBV19; D: TRBD1; J: TRBJ2-4; DNA: TGTGCCAGCGGGGCGCAGGGGGCCGAAAACATTCAGTACTTC; CDR3: CASGAQGAENIQYF
size: NA; V: TRBV12-3/TRBV12-4; D: NA; J: TRBJ1-3; DNA: TGTGCCAGCAGTCTAGCGGGGGCGCTCTATTTT; CDR3: CASSLAGALYF
size: NA; V: TRBV6-5; D: NA; J: TRBJ1-2; DNA: TGTGCCAGCAGTTACAGCATCGACTATGGCTACACCTTC; CDR3: CASSYSIDYGYTF
size: NA; V: TRBV7-9; D: NA; J: TRBJ1-6; DNA: TGTGCCAGCACCAGGGGCGACTCACCCCTCCACTTT; CDR3: CASTRGDSPLHF
size: NA; V: TRBV5-1; D: TRBD1; J: TRBJ2-2; DNA: TGCGCCAGCAGCTTCCATGGACAGGGGAACACCGGGGAGCTGTTTTTT; CDR3: CASSFHGQGNTGELFF
size: NA; V: TRBV28; D: NA; J: TRBJ1-4; DNA: TGTGCCAGCAGTTTTCCCGGTGAAAAACTGTTTTTT; CDR3: CASSFPGEKLFF